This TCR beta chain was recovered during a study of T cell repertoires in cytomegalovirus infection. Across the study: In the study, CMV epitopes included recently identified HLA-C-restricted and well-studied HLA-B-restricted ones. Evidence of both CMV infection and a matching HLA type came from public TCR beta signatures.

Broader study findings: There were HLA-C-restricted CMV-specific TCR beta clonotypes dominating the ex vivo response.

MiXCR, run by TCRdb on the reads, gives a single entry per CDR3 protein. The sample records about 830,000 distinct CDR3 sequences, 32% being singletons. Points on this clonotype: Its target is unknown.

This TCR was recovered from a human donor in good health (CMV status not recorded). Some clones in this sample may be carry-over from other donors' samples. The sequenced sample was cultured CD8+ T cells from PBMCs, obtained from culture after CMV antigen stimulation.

CDR3 sequence: CSVDPGGAYGYTF. The CDR3 DNA follows: TGCAGCGTTGATCCTGGGGGGGCTTATGGCTACACCTTC. J is TRBJ1-2 and V is TRBV29-1, with a weak D call TRBD1 (6 bases). There are 13 residues in the CDR3. Deletions cut 3 bases from V and 5 bases from J, with 13 bases between. Germline loops: CDR1 SQVTM, CDR2 ANQGSEA.